The sequence of this T cell receptor beta chain was determined in a study of human T cells and chemical hapten exposure. Across the study: Per-sample TCR yields varied mainly from small pooled library volume differences.

In the case of this clonotype: What it recognizes is unknown.

Sample time point: patch test 3, about 24 weeks after DPC sensitization. Described treatment: therapeutic diphenylcyclopropenone sensitization with weekly scalp DPC. MiXCR, run by TCRdb on the RACE reads, gives a single entry per CDR3 protein. The sample records tens of thousands of distinct CDR3 sequences, approximately 9.9% being singletons. Overall study findings and caveats: Alopecia was present in the donors, so their immune response may differ from healthy people's. Patch test scores rose with PT1 expanded TCR counts, a positive correlation. Expanded TCRs made up significantly more big CDR3 similarity clusters than controls did.

The CDR3 contains 13 residues. Germline-derived CDR1 and CDR2 are SGDLS and YYNGEE. The V end lost 2 bases, the J end lost 9 bases, and 12 bases lay between the germline ends. Sequencing used whole blood, obtained in connection with sensitization to the hapten diphenylcyclopropenone (DPC). The rearrangement uses TRBV9 and TRBJ2-1; a possible D gene is TRBD2 (5 bases). The TCR comes from a woman in her forties with alopecia areata. Some clones in this sample may be carry-over from other donors' samples. CDR3 DNA: TGTGCCAGCAGCGTTATACTAGACTCTGAGCAGTTCTTC. It yields the protein CASSVILDSEQFF.